This record concerns one T cell receptor (beta chain) sequence. Antigen unknown. With random hexamers, reverse transcription was performed on about 0.5 to 1 ug of RNA. Coverage of TCR beta CDR3 amplification by immunoSEQ multiplex PCR extended to 54 Vbeta and 13 Jbeta. TCRdb called the immunoSEQ multiplex PCR reads again in MiXCR, with one record for every CDR3 protein. The sample consists of approximately 200,000 distinct CDR3 sequences, about 95% of them appearing once. This entry is derived from a study of CD8 T cells in Susac syndrome. CDR1 and CDR2 from the germline V gene are LNHDA and SQIVND (reference sequence). The V and J ends lost 8 bases and 0 bases respectively, with 5 bases between them. This CDR3 contains 11 residues. Points from the study as a whole: That the number of individuals in its TCR sequencing and HLA analysis was relatively small was acknowledged by the study.

Sequencing targeted TCR beta in T cells from blood (CD8+ and CD4+). The CD8+ and CD4+ T cells were negatively isolated, with the TEMRA cells enriched by FACS. The sequence derives from a human donor with multiple sclerosis. Specimen: CD4+ T cells from PBMCs. This rearrangement joins TRBV19 to TRBJ2-7; unclear D gene. The CDR3 protein is CASGTSYEQYF. CDR3 nucleotides: TGTGCCAGTGGTACCTCCTACGAGCAGTACTTC. Full variable domain (missing parts from reference TRBV19 and TRBJ2-7): DGGITQSPKYLFRKEGQNVTLSCEQNLNHDAMYWYRQDPGQGLRLIYYSQIVNDFQKGDIAEGYSVSREKKESFPLTVTSAQKNPTAFYLCASGTSYEQYFGPGTRLTVT.